A single sample is the source of the 21 T cell receptor beta chains below, sequenced in a study of response to subunit inactivated influenza vaccine. TCRdb reanalysed the RT-PCR reads using MiXCR and keeps one entry per CDR3 protein. Of fewer than 600,000 distinct CDR3 sequences in the sample, 7.2% were seen once. Sequences were derived from PBMCs from blood, sampled roughly 24 months after vaccination. The receptors originated from a man aged 45 to 75 who received an inactivated influenza vaccine.

In this sample, this clonotype turned up a few times. The V and J genes are TRBV5-1 and TRBJ1-4, with 7 bases aligning to TRBD1. CDR3 length: 15 residues. V lost 3 bases and J lost 4; bases outside the gene matches: 6. CDR1 is SGHRS and CDR2 is YFSETQ in the germline V gene. The CDR3 DNA sequence: TGCGCCAGCAGCTGGAAGGGACAGAATAATGAAAAACTGTTTTTT. Translation gives CASSWKGQNNEKLFF.

This clonotype was seen a handful of times. This chain uses TRBV29-1 with TRBJ1-1, with D uncertain. Trimming took 5 bases from V and 5 from J, leaving 12 bases between them. The CDR3 runs to 12 residues. Looked up from germline, CDR1 is SQVTM and CDR2 is ANQGSEA. CDR3 sequence (DNA): TGCAGCGTTATAACTTCACTGACTGAAGCTTTCTTT. Its translation is CSVITSLTEAFF.

J is TRBJ1-6 and V is TRBV7-8; TRBD1 matches at 7 bases. From germline, CDR1 is SGHVS and CDR2 FQNEAQ. After removal of 5 bases from V and 4 bases from J, the junction contained 5 bases not matched to a gene. The CDR3 covers 15 residues. DNA of the CDR3: TGTGCCAGCAGCGGGAGACAGGGTTATAATTCACCCCTCCACTTT. Amino acids: CASSGRQGYNSPLHF.

This clonotype occurred many times. The rearrangement uses TRBV9 and TRBJ1-1; no firm D call. V shed 0 bases and J shed 6 bases, with 15 bases lying between them. Germline values: CDR1 SGDLS, CDR2 YYNGEE. The CDR3 is 15 amino acids. CDR3 in DNA: TGTGCCAGCAGCGTAGTGGATGGGGTGAGGCCTGAAGCTTTCTTT. Protein product: CASSVVDGVRPEAFF.

This clonotype came up many times. The V call is TRBV12-3 or TRBV12-4, the J call TRBJ2-2; 7 bases match TRBD1. V lost 6 bases and J lost 0; bases outside the gene matches: 4. This CDR3 region has 15 residues. The CDR3 loop reads CASRPGTANTGELFF. In DNA, the CDR3 is TGTGCCAGCAGGCCCGGGACAGCGAACACCGGGGAGCTGTTTTTT.

This clonotype was seen a handful of times. The genes are TRBV15 and TRBJ1-1; a possible D gene is TRBD1 (5 bases). Germline V lookup: CDR1 LNHNV, CDR2 YYDKDF (reference sequence). The ends were cut back, 1 base at V and 3 bases at J, with 18 bases in the middle. The CDR3 is 17 amino acids. The CDR3 loop is CATSRVETVLSDTEAFF. The CDR3 DNA reads as TGTGCCACCAGCAGAGTCGAGACAGTCCTGTCGGACACTGAAGCTTTCTTT.

The J gene is TRBJ2-7, the V gene TRBV6-5, with D perhaps TRBD1 or TRBD2 (6 bases each). V lost 1 base to trimming and J lost 5 bases, with 15 bases between them. Germline V gene data show CDR1 as MNHEY and CDR2 as SVGAGI. The CDR3 has 15 amino acids. For the CDR3, the DNA is TGTGCCAGCAGTTACTTCGCGGACGGGGGCCACGAGCAGTACTTC. Translating it yields CASSYFADGGHEQYF.

The table lists this clonotype with many counts. This chain links TRBV5-6 with TRBJ1-2, with 11 bases matching TRBD1. Germline V CDR1 and CDR2: SGHDT, YYEEEE. This CDR3 has 17 residues. Unmatched junction bases numbered 4, after V lost 0 bases and J lost 0 bases. For the CDR3, the DNA is TGTGCCAGCAGCTTGGGGACAGGGGGCGCCTCTAACTATGGCTACACCTTC. Its protein is CASSLGTGGASNYGYTF.

This clonotype has just a few counts. This chain joins TRBV30 and TRBJ2-1; D tentatively fits TRBD1 or TRBD2 (5 bases each). The CDR3 sequence is 13 residues long. V shed 6 bases and J shed 3 bases, with 12 bases lying between them. Germline-derived CDR1 and CDR2 are GTSNPN and SVGIG (reference sequence). CDR3 sequence reads: CACRDGNYNEQFF. Here the CDR3 DNA reads TGTGCCTGCCGGGACGGGAACTACAATGAGCAGTTCTTC. Full variable domain (missing parts from reference TRBV30 and TRBJ2-1): SQTIHQWPATLVQPVGSPLSLECTVEGTSNPNLYWYRQAAGRGLQLLFYSVGIGQISSEVPQNLSASRPQDRQFILSSKKLLLSDSGFYLCACRDGNYNEQFFGPGTRLTVL.

This chain joins TRBV29-1 and TRBJ2-7; D may correspond to TRBD1 or TRBD2 (6 bases each). The CDR3 consists of 14 residues. The V gene's germline CDR1 is SQVTM and CDR2 ANQGSEA. Trimming pared 3 bases from V and 3 bases from J, leaving 15 bases between. As DNA, the CDR3 is TGCAGCGTTGACCCCAGGGGAGGAGGCTACGAGCAGTACTTC. This gives the protein CSVDPRGGGYEQYF.

The chain joins TRBV5-5 to TRBJ2-3, with TRBD2 identical over 8 bases. V lost 4 bases, J lost 12 bases, and 13 bases stayed unmatched. The CDR3 runs 14 residues. Germline CDR1 is SGHKS and CDR2 is YYEKEE (reference sequence). The CDR3 region is CASSPRGLASSQYF. As DNA, the CDR3 is TGTGCCAGCAGCCCAAGAGGACTAGCTTCTTCCCAGTATTTT.

This clonotype was counted once. The chain is built from TRBV19 and TRBJ1-5; TRBD1 agrees at 8 bases. CDR1 is LNHDA and CDR2 is SQIVND in the germline V gene (reference sequence). V lost 7 bases and J lost 4; bases outside the gene matches: 6. This CDR3 is built from 14 residues. In DNA form, the CDR3 reads TGTGCCAGTACCGGGGACAGGTGTAATCAGCCCCAGCATTTT. Protein: CASTGDRCNQPQHF.

This clonotype was seen a few times. The rearrangement links TRBV12-3 or TRBV12-4 to TRBJ2-2; 7 bases map to TRBD2. Trimming at V came to 6 bases and at J to 5 bases, leaving 9 bases not matched to a gene. The CDR3 runs to 15 residues. The CDR3 here is CASSLGVSGTGELFF. CDR3 bases: TGTGCCAGCAGCCTCGGGGTTAGCGGGACCGGGGAGCTGTTTTTT.

The chain couples TRBV5-1 to TRBJ2-5; D is possibly TRBD1 or TRBD2 (5 bases each). Germline CDR1 and CDR2: SGHRS and YFSETQ. Trimming stripped 2 bases from V and 0 bases from J, with 14 bases between. The CDR3 runs to 16 residues. This CDR3 reads CASSFGLARDQETQYF. CDR3 sequence (DNA): TGCGCCAGCAGCTTCGGACTTGCCAGGGACCAAGAGACCCAGTACTTC.

This clonotype was picked up a small number of times. The chain links TRBV20-1 to TRBJ1-2, with a weak D call TRBD1 (6 bases). Germline V gene lookup returns CDR1 DFQATT and CDR2 SNEGSKA (reference sequence). The V end was cut by 3 bases, the J end by 8 bases, with 16 bases between. The CDR3 length is 13 residues. The CDR3 sequence is CSARSGGEWGYTF. In DNA form, the CDR3 reads TGCAGTGCTAGGAGCGGGGGCGAGTGGGGCTACACCTTC.

This chain connects TRBV20-1 to TRBJ2-5; tentative D call: TRBD2 (6 bases). The V and J ends lost 4 bases and 4 bases respectively, with 13 bases between them. The CDR3 runs 13 residues. In germline, CDR1 is DFQATT, CDR2 SNEGSKA (reference sequence). The CDR3 spells CSANKRRGETQYF. The DNA of the CDR3 is TGCAGTGCTAATAAAAGGCGGGGAGAGACCCAGTACTTC.

This clonotype was counted only a few times. The chain joins TRBV6-1 to TRBJ2-2, with 8 positions matching TRBD1. There are 15 residues in the CDR3. V gave up 6 bases and J gave up 5 bases; unmatched junction bases: 8. CDR1 and CDR2 (germline): MNHNS, SASEGT. CDR3 amino acids: CASRSGQVMTGELFF. CDR3 in DNA: TGTGCCAGCAGGTCGGGACAGGTCATGACCGGGGAGCTGTTTTTT.

The chain links TRBV5-8 to TRBJ2-2, with unresolved D. Looked up from germline, CDR1 is SGHTS and CDR2 is YDEGEE. The CDR3 length is 13 residues. V lost 1 base, J lost 7 bases, and 8 bases lay in between. The CDR3 DNA reads TGTGCCAGCAGCTTGATCCCCGGCGGGGAGCTGTTTTTT. Translation: CASSLIPGGELFF.

This clonotype turned up a few times. V usage is TRBV18 and J usage is TRBJ2-1, with D tentatively TRBD1 (5 bases). CDR1 and CDR2 (germline): KGHSH, LQKENI. The CDR3 totals 17 residues. V was shortened by 5 bases and J by 7 bases, with 24 bases between the two germline ends. This CDR3 reads CASSISTVLEFRNEQFF. In nucleotides, the CDR3 is TGTGCCAGCTCAATTTCGACAGTCTTGGAGTTTAGGAATGAGCAGTTCTTC.

This clonotype has only a few counts. The CDR3: CSASIGVRGNQPQHF. The CDR3 DNA reads as TGCAGTGCTAGCATAGGTGTCAGGGGAAATCAGCCCCAGCATTTT. The rearrangement links TRBV20-1 to TRBJ1-5; D possibly corresponds to TRBD1 (6 bases). From germline, CDR1 is DFQATT and CDR2 SNEGSKA (reference sequence). With 3 bases removed from V and 4 bases from J, the gap between germline ends came to 16 bases. The CDR3 totals 15 residues.

This clonotype was seen a handful of times. The gene calls are TRBV6-4 and TRBJ2-2; 10 positions agree with TRBD2. The CDR3 is 23 residues long. With V trimmed by 5 bases and J by 4 bases, 28 bases remained unmatched. Germline CDR1 reads MRHNA; CDR2 reads SNTAGT. Here the CDR3 reads CASSPLRLRGPSSGRYGTGELFF. The CDR3 DNA sequence: TGTGCCAGCAGTCCCCTACGCCTCAGGGGACCCTCTAGCGGGAGATATGGCACCGGGGAGCTGTTTTTT.